This TCR beta chain was sequenced in a study of beta chain features in type 1 diabetes. Sequencing targeted expressed TCRB transcripts, as all isolated RNA had been reverse transcribed. The protocol was immunoSEQ multiplex PCR, while the TCRdb copy is restricted to in-frame clones and leaves out a portion. Here the sample spans about 470,000 clones, approximately 30% being singletons. With 2 bases removed from V and 9 bases from J, the gap between germline ends came to 4 bases. The CDR3 spans 11 residues. Germline CDR1 and CDR2: SEHNR and FQNEAQ (reference sequence). This clone was seen a handful of times.

The sequence was collected from a man younger than 35 in good health. The V gene is TRBV7-9, the J gene TRBJ2-2; no clear D gene. The sample taken for sequencing was naive CD4+ T cells from blood. The CDR3 protein is CASSLSWELFF. In nucleotides, the CDR3 is TGTGCCAGCAGCTTAAGTTGGGAGCTGTTTTTT.